This passage covers 32 T cell receptor beta chains from one sample sequenced in a study of blood T cells in healthy people across ages. Combining a sample-barcoded 5' primer with a J-beta primer mix, a second PCR ran for 7 to 11 cycles. One entry per CDR3 protein results from TCRdb running MiXCR on the 5' RACE reads. The sample records about 1.5 million distinct CDR3 sequences, 42% being singletons. Material: blood. These TCRs come from a woman aged 18-29 years in good health.

Only one count was recorded for this clonotype. The V gene is TRBV24-1, the J gene TRBJ1-1; a possible D gene is TRBD1 (5 bases). Trimming pared 6 bases from V and 4 bases from J, leaving 20 bases between. This CDR3 region has 16 residues. Germline V lookup: CDR1 KGHDR, CDR2 SFDVKD. The CDR3 nucleotides are TGTGCCACCAGTTTTCAAAGCAGACGGAGGGGCACTGAAGCTTTCTTT. Encoded protein: CATSFQSRRRGTEAFF.

This clonotype was recorded a few times. This sequence joins TRBV7-2 and TRBJ2-7, with D hard to call. CDR3 length equals 14 residues. With 3 bases removed from V and 4 bases from J, the gap between germline ends came to 13 bases. CDR1 is SGHTA, CDR2 FQGNSA, per germline. The CDR3 DNA follows: TGTGCCAGCAGCTTTAACCTAGGCTCGTACGAGCAGTACTTC. Residues: CASSFNLGSYEQYF.

This chain uses TRBV4-2 with TRBJ2-5; 10 bases are a match to TRBD2. Germline loops: CDR1 LGHNA, CDR2 YNFKEQ. V gave up 2 bases and J gave up 0 bases; unmatched junction bases: 9. The CDR3 length is 18 residues. The CDR3 coding sequence is TGTGCCAGCAGCCAAATTGCACTAGCGGGAAGGAACCAAGAGACCCAGTACTTC. This sequence encodes CASSQIALAGRNQETQYF.

This clonotype has a count of ten or more. The chain joins TRBV29-1 to TRBJ1-2; D call uncertain. Germline lookup yields CDR1 SQVTM and CDR2 ANQGSEA. V lost 3 bases and J 2 bases, leaving 7 bases between the germline ends. This CDR3 spans 12 amino acids. CDR3 DNA sequence: TGCAGCGTTGACTCGCAGAACTATGGCTACACCTTC. Protein product: CSVDSQNYGYTF.

The genes are TRBV20-1 and TRBJ2-7; 8 nucleotides match TRBD2. This CDR3 comprises 16 residues. V lost 5 bases to trimming and J lost 7 bases; unmatched junction nucleotides: 19. Germline loops: CDR1 DFQATT, CDR2 SNEGSKA (reference sequence). CDR3 sequence: CSALMSGGSSYNEQYF. In DNA, the CDR3 is TGCAGTGCTTTGATGAGCGGGGGATCCTCCTACAATGAGCAGTACTTC.

DNA for the CDR3: TGTGCCAGCAGCTCCTGGGGCCGGGGCAATCAGCCCCAGCATTTT. Its translation: CASSSWGRGNQPQHF. The V gene is TRBV6-2 or TRBV6-3, the J gene TRBJ1-5; tentatively, D is TRBD1 (5 bases). Per germline, CDR1 MNHEY and CDR2 SVGEGT. This CDR3 is built from 15 residues. With 6 bases removed from V and 2 bases from J, the gap between germline ends came to 14 bases.

V is TRBV6-6 and J is TRBJ1-5; D unclear. Germline CDR1 and CDR2: MNHNY and SVGAGI (reference sequence). V was pared by 5 bases and J by 6 bases, with 11 bases between. The CDR3 loop spans 13 amino acids. DNA of the CDR3: TGTGCCAGCAGTAAGACCGGACTTCAGCCCCAGCATTTT. Translation gives CASSKTGLQPQHF.

This clonotype came up a few times. V usage is TRBV5-1 and J usage is TRBJ2-5; D is unclear. Germline lookup yields CDR1 SGHRS and CDR2 YFSETQ. V lost 2 bases and J lost 3, with 17 bases in between. The CDR3 loop spans 16 amino acids. In DNA, the CDR3 is TGCGCCAGCAGCTTATCCCCCTTATCGGTTAAAGAGACCCAGTACTTC. Its translation: CASSLSPLSVKETQYF.

V usage is TRBV9 and J usage is TRBJ2-3; D is unclear. V was clipped by 1 base and J by 1 base, with 10 bases between them. In germline, CDR1 is SGDLS, CDR2 YYNGEE. CDR3 length equals 15 residues. The CDR3 loop is CASSVLPLGTDTQYF. CDR3 in DNA: TGTGCCAGCAGCGTACTCCCCCTAGGCACAGATACGCAGTATTTT.

The chain uses TRBV7-9 and TRBJ2-5; D may correspond to TRBD1 or TRBD2 (5 bases each). The V gene's germline CDR1 is SEHNR and CDR2 FQNEAQ (reference sequence). CDR3 length: 13 amino acids. Trimming shortened V by 2 bases and J by 11 bases, and 15 bases separated the two germline ends. The CDR3 sequence: CASSLIALGEQYF. Written as DNA, the CDR3 is TGTGCCAGCAGCTTAATAGCACTAGGGGAGCAGTACTTC.

The genes are TRBV9 and TRBJ1-2; weak D call: TRBD1 (6 bases). Germline assignment: CDR1 SGDLS and CDR2 YYNGEE. V was shortened by 0 bases and J by 2 bases, with 8 bases between the two germline ends. This CDR3 region has 14 residues. The CDR3 here is CASSVVGGNYGYTF. The CDR3 bases are TGTGCCAGCAGCGTAGTAGGGGGGAACTATGGCTACACCTTC.

This rearrangement joins TRBV28 to TRBJ1-2; no definite D call. From germline, CDR1 is MDHEN and CDR2 SYDVKM. CDR3 size: 19 residues. V lost 4 bases to trimming and J lost 1 base, with 25 bases between them. CDR3 region: CASSSLRDASSLSNYGYTF. The DNA for the CDR3 is TGTGCCAGCAGTTCCCTGCGCGATGCCAGTAGTTTGAGTAACTATGGCTACACCTTC.

This clonotype was detected a few times. The chain combines TRBV27 with TRBJ2-7, with 9 bases fitting TRBD2. Per germline, CDR1 MNHEY and CDR2 SMNVEV (reference sequence). The V segment lost 3 bases and the J segment 3 bases; nucleotides outside the gene matches: 6. The CDR3 is 15 amino acids. CDR3 protein: CASSFLASGVYEQYF. CDR3 bases: TGTGCCAGCAGTTTTCTGGCTAGCGGGGTCTACGAGCAGTACTTC.

This clonotype was counted only a few times. The gene calls are TRBV5-5 and TRBJ2-5, with D tentatively TRBD2 (6 bases). Germline values: CDR1 SGHKS, CDR2 YYEKEE (reference sequence). The germline V and J ends were trimmed by 7 bases and 3 bases, with 19 bases remaining between them. The CDR3 sequence is 15 residues long. The CDR3 is CASGTQRWSEETQYF. DNA of the CDR3: TGTGCCAGCGGGACTCAACGATGGAGTGAAGAGACCCAGTACTTC. Supplemented by reference TRBV5-5 and TRBJ2-5, the full variable domain reads DAGVTQSPTHLIKTRGQQVTLRCSPISGHKSVSWYQQVLGQGPQFIFQYYEKEERGRGNFPDRFSARQFPNYSSELNVNALLLGDSALYLCASGTQRWSEETQYFGPGTRLLVL.

In its sample, this clonotype was seen a few times. The V and J genes are TRBV12-3 or TRBV12-4 and TRBJ2-7; 7 bases line up with TRBD2. The CDR3 sequence is 14 residues long. V trimming: 3 bases; J trimming: 3 bases; junction bases outside the gene matches: 5. CDR3 sequence (DNA): TGTGCCAGCAGTTTTGGGGGGGAGGGCTACGAGCAGTACTTC. As protein: CASSFGGEGYEQYF.

The chain has TRBV4-2 and TRBJ1-2; D gene uncertain. Trimming pared 4 bases from V and 7 bases from J, leaving 10 bases between. The V gene's germline CDR1 is LGHNA and CDR2 YNFKEQ. This CDR3 spans 12 amino acids. In nucleotides, the CDR3 is TGTGCCAGCAGCCTTTCGTCCCGTGGCTACACCTTC. Translated: CASSLSSRGYTF.

This clonotype was found a few times. The rearrangement uses TRBV7-2 and TRBJ1-5, with 8 bases lining up with TRBD1. Trimming at V came to 0 bases and at J to 6 bases, leaving 1 base not matched to a gene. CDR3 length equals 14 residues. The germline V gene encodes CDR1 SGHTA and CDR2 FQGNSA. CDR3 sequence reads: CASSLADRGQPQHF. CDR3 DNA: TGTGCCAGCAGCTTAGCTGACAGGGGTCAGCCCCAGCATTTT.

This CDR3 is CASSLGTWSYEQYF. The CDR3 DNA is TGTGCCAGCAGCTTAGGTACTTGGTCCTACGAGCAGTACTTC. The rearrangement joins TRBV7-9 to TRBJ2-7; D is ambiguous. The germline V and J ends were trimmed by 1 base and 1 base, with 8 bases remaining between them. The CDR3 loop spans 14 amino acids. The germline V gene encodes CDR1 SEHNR and CDR2 FQNEAQ (reference sequence).

In this sample, this clonotype turned up a few times. The J gene is TRBJ2-1, the V gene TRBV29-1; 12 bases line up with TRBD2. The CDR3 is 19 residues long. Trimming at V came to 4 bases and at J to 0 bases, leaving 13 bases not matched to a gene. The V gene's germline CDR1 is SQVTM and CDR2 ANQGSEA. The CDR3 sequence is CSVVSLAGGGTSSYNEQFF. Here the CDR3 DNA reads TGCAGCGTTGTGAGCCTAGCGGGAGGGGGGACTAGCTCCTACAATGAGCAGTTCTTC.

The V and J genes are TRBV7-9 and TRBJ2-7; 7 bases fit TRBD1. This CDR3 has 15 amino acids. In germline, CDR1 is SEHNR, CDR2 FQNEAQ (reference sequence). The V and J ends lost 1 base and 4 bases, in that order; junction bases with no gene match: 7. CDR3 DNA sequence: TGTGCCAGCAGCTTAGGACAGGGAAGGGTTTACGAGCAGTACTTC. Its translation is CASSLGQGRVYEQYF.

This clonotype was seen a few times. The chain couples TRBV5-1 to TRBJ2-1, with a weak D call TRBD2 (6 bases). Germline CDR1 SGHRS, CDR2 YFSETQ. The CDR3 sequence is 15 residues long. Trimming shortened V by 0 bases and J by 9 bases, and 16 bases separated the two germline ends. The CDR3 loop reads CASSLVGTGVGEQFF. The CDR3 coding sequence is TGCGCCAGCAGCTTGGTTGGGACTGGAGTGGGTGAGCAGTTCTTC. Looking up the rest from reference TRBV5-1 and TRBJ2-1 gives the full variable domain: KAGVTQTPRYLIKTRGQQVTLSCSPISGHRSVSWYQQTPGQGLQFLFEYFSETQRNKGNFPGRFSGRQFSNSRSEMNVSTLELGDSALYLCASSLVGTGVGEQFFGPGTRLTVL.

This clonotype showed up just once. The chain links TRBV12-3 or TRBV12-4 to TRBJ2-7; the D gene is possibly TRBD1 (5 bases). V dropped 5 bases and J dropped 5 bases, with 16 bases sitting between them. The CDR3 runs to 14 residues. CDR3 protein: CASSPDRHTHEQYF. The CDR3 DNA reads as TGTGCCAGCAGTCCCGACAGACATACCCACGAGCAGTACTTC.

This sequence joins TRBV6-9 and TRBJ1-3, with 7 bases fitting TRBD1. Trimming took 8 bases from V and 2 from J; bases not matched to a gene: 3. Germline CDR1 is MNHGY and CDR2 is SVAAGI. This CDR3 is 13 amino acids long. Here the CDR3 reads CASVTGAGNTIYF. The DNA for the CDR3 is TGTGCCAGCGTCACAGGGGCTGGAAACACCATATATTTT.

This clonotype appeared a few times. J is TRBJ1-5 and V is TRBV12-3 or TRBV12-4, with a possible D match to TRBD1 (6 bases). V gave up 5 bases and J gave up 3 bases, with 14 bases separating them. This CDR3 comprises 15 residues. The CDR3 region has the DNA TGTGCCAGCAGTGGGTCCCAGGGGTTCAATCAGCCCCAGCATTTT. It specifies CASSGSQGFNQPQHF.

This chain links TRBV3-1 with TRBJ2-2; 10 bases fit TRBD1. Germline V lookup: CDR1 LGHDT, CDR2 YNNKEL (reference sequence). V lost 4 bases to trimming and J lost 6 bases; unmatched junction nucleotides: 5. There are 15 residues in the CDR3. This chain's CDR3 is CASSPGTGAAGELFF. Written as DNA, the CDR3 is TGTGCCAGCAGCCCCGGGACAGGGGCCGCCGGGGAGCTGTTTTTT.

This clonotype has more than one count but fewer than ten. The J gene is TRBJ1-1, the V gene TRBV6-5, with 8 positions matching TRBD1. This CDR3 is 15 amino acids long. Unmatched junction bases numbered 13, after V lost 7 bases and J lost 6 bases. Germline CDR1 is MNHEY and CDR2 is SVGAGI. The CDR3 DNA sequence: TGTGCCAGCACGTTGGCTCGGACAGGGCACGCTGAAGCTTTCTTT. Translated: CASTLARTGHAEAFF.

This clonotype was seen a few times. The chain links TRBV4-1 to TRBJ1-2; TRBD1 might be the D (5 bases). V was trimmed by 0 bases and J by 6 bases, leaving 11 bases between them. Germline CDR1 MGHRA, CDR2 YSYEKL. The CDR3 contains 14 residues. The CDR3 DNA sequence: TGCGCCAGCAGCCAAGATTGGGGCACAGATGGCTACACCTTC. It specifies CASSQDWGTDGYTF.

The CDR3, as DNA: TGCAGTGCCACCAAACCGGGACAGGTGTTAGCCAAAAACATTCAGTACTTC. Its protein is CSATKPGQVLAKNIQYF. The gene calls are TRBV20-1 and TRBJ2-4, with 8 bases lining up with TRBD1. Trimming at V came to 6 bases and at J to 0 bases, leaving 13 bases not matched to a gene. Germline loops: CDR1 DFQATT, CDR2 SNEGSKA (reference sequence). This CDR3 has 17 amino acids.

The chain couples TRBV2 to TRBJ1-5; 7 positions match TRBD1. CDR1 and CDR2 from the germline V gene are SNHLY and FYNNEI. This CDR3 region has 17 residues. The V and J ends lost 4 bases and 0 bases, in that order; junction bases with no gene match: 9. The CDR3 protein is CASSGRDRTYSNQPQHF. CDR3 DNA: TGTGCCAGCAGTGGACGGGACAGAACTTATAGCAATCAGCCCCAGCATTTT.

The chain uses TRBV6-5 and TRBJ2-5; no reliable D call. The J call could be wrong; TRBJ2-7 is a better fit for the DNA end. This CDR3 region has 13 residues. Per the germline V gene, CDR1 is MNHEY and CDR2 is SVGAGI. The CDR3 DNA is TGTGCCAGCAGTCGGAACGGAGTCTACGAGCAGTACTTC. Its protein is CASSRNGVYEQYF.

This chain uses TRBV6-6 with TRBJ1-5; no clear D. Trimming removed 2 bases from V and 1 base from J, with 6 bases in between. The length of the CDR3 is 14 residues. Germline V gives CDR1 MNHNY, CDR2 SVGAGI (reference sequence). The CDR3 DNA sequence: TGTGCCAGCAGTTACCGGACGAGCAATCAGCCCCAGCATTTT. Residues: CASSYRTSNQPQHF.

The chain recombines TRBV20-1 with TRBJ2-2; TRBD2 is a possible D gene (5 bases). The V end was cut by 6 bases, the J end by 1 base, with 12 bases between. The CDR3 is made up of 14 amino acids. In germline, CDR1 is DFQATT, CDR2 SNEGSKA (reference sequence). The CDR3 DNA reads TGCAGTGCCCGGCGGGTGGGGAACACCGGGGAGCTGTTTTTT. It yields the protein CSARRVGNTGELFF.